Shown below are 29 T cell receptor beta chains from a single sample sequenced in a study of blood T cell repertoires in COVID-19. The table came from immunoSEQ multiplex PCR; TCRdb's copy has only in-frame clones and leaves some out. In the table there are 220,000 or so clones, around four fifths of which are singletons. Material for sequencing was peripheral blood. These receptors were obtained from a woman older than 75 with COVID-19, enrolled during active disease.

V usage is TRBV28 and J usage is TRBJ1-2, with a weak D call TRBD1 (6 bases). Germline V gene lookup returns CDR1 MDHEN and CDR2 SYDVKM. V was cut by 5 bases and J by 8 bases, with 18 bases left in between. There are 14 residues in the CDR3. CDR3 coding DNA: TGTGCCAGCAGTCAAGGGACACACTTCTTGGGCTACACCTTC. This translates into CASSQGTHFLGYTF.

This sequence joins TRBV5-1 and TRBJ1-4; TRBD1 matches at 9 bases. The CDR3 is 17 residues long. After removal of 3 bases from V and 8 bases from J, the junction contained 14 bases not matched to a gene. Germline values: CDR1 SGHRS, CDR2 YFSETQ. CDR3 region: CASSSSPAGTGSEKLFF. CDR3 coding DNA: TGCGCCAGCAGCTCGTCGCCGGCCGGGACAGGGAGCGAAAAACTGTTTTTT.

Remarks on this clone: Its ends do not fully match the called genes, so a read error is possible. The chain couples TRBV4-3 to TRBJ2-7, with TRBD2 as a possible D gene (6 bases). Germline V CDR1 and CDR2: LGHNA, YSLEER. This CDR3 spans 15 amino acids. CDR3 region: CASSQDAVVTGGVHF. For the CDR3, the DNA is TGCGCCAGCAGCCAAGATGCGGTAGTGACGGGCGGGGTCCACTTC.

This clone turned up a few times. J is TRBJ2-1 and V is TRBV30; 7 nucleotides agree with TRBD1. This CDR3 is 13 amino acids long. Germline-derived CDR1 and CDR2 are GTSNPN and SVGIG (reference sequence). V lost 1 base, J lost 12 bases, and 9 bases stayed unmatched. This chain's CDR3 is CAWSGTVSGGQFF. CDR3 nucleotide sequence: TGTGCCTGGAGTGGGACCGTTTCAGGGGGGCAGTTCTTC.

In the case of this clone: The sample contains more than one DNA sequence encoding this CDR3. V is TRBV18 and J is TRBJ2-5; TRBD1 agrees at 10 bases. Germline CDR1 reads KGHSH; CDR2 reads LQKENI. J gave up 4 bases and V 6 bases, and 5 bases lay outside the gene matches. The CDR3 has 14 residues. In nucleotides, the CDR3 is TGTGCCAGCTCTCGACAGGGGGCGGGAGAGACCCAGTACTTC. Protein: CASSRQGAGETQYF.

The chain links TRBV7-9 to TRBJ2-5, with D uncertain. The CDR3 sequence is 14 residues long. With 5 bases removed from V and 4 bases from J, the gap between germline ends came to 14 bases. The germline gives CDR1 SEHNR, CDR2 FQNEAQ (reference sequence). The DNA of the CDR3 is TGTGCCAGCAGCCCCGGGTCTCCCCTAGAGACCCAGTACTTC. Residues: CASSPGSPLETQYF.

In DNA, the CDR3 is TGTGCCTGGAGTGTGGAGCGGGGGTCCAATGAGCAGTTCTTC. Translation gives CAWSVERGSNEQFF. The chain combines TRBV30 with TRBJ2-1; 8 bases match TRBD2. Germline V gives CDR1 GTSNPN, CDR2 SVGIG (reference sequence). J gave up 6 bases and V 0 bases, and 4 bases lay outside the gene matches. The CDR3 totals 14 residues.

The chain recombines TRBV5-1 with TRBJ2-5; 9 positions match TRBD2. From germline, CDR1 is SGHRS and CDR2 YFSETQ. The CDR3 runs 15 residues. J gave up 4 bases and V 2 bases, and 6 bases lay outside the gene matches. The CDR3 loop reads CASSLLGTSPETQYF. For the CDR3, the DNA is TGCGCCAGCAGCTTACTCGGGACTAGCCCAGAGACCCAGTACTTC. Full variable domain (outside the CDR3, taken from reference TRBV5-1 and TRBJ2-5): KAGVTQTPRYLIKTRGQQVTLSCSPISGHRSVSWYQQTPGQGLQFLFEYFSETQRNKGNFPGRFSGRQFSNSRSEMNVSTLELGDSALYLCASSLLGTSPETQYFGPGTRLLVL.

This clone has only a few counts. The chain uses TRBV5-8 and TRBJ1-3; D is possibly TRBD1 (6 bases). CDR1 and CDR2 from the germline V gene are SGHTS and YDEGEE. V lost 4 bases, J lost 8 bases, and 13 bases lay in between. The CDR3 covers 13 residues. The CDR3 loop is CASSRRGRDTIYF. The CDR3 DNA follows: TGTGCCAGCAGCCGCAGGGGTCGGGACACCATATATTTT.

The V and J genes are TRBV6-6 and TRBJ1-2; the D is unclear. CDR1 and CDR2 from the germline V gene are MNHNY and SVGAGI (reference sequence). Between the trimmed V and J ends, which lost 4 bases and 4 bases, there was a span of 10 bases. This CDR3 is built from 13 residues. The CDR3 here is CASSSDGGYGYTF. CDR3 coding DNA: TGTGCCAGCAGTTCTGACGGAGGCTATGGCTACACCTTC.

CDR3 bases: TGTGCCAGCAGTGAAGCGGGCAGCCGGGGGAGGAGAAACATTCAGTACTTC. This codes for CASSEAGSRGRRNIQYF. The rearrangement joins TRBV6-1 to TRBJ2-4; tentative D call: TRBD2 (6 bases). CDR1 and CDR2 (germline): MNHNS, SASEGT. The CDR3 is 17 amino acids. V lost 0 bases, J lost 6 bases, and 18 bases lay in between.

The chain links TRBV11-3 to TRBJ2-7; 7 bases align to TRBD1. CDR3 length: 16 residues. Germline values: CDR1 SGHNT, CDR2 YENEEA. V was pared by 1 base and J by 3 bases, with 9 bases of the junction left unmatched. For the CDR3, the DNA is TGTGCCAGCAGCTTAGGGGGGACAGTCGGATTCTACGAGCAGTACTTC. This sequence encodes CASSLGGTVGFYEQYF.

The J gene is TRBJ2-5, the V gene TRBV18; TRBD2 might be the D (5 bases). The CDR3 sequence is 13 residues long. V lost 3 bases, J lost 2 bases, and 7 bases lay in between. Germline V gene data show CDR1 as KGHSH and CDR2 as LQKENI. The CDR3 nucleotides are TGTGCCAGCTCACCCGGGGTGCAAGAGACCCAGTACTTC. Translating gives CASSPGVQETQYF.

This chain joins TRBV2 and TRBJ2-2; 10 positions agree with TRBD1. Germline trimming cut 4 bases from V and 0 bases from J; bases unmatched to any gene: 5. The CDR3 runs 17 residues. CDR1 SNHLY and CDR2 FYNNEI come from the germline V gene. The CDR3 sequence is CASSVRTGGTNTGELFF. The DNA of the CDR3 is TGTGCCAGCAGTGTTAGGACAGGGGGGACGAACACCGGGGAGCTGTTTTTT.

In DNA form, the CDR3 reads TGCGCCAGCAGCTTGGAAGGCAGGGGGAATCAGCCCCAGCATTTT. Translating gives CASSLEGRGNQPQHF. The chain carries TRBV5-1 and TRBJ1-5, with 7 bases aligning to TRBD1. There are 15 residues in the CDR3. Germline values: CDR1 SGHRS, CDR2 YFSETQ. With V trimmed by 0 bases and J by 4 bases, 4 bases remained unmatched.

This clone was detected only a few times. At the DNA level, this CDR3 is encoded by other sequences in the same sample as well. The CDR3 is CASSPRTGNTEAFF. CDR3 sequence (DNA): TGTGCCAGCAGTCCACGAACAGGTAACACTGAAGCTTTCTTT. The chain recombines TRBV6-5 with TRBJ1-1; possibly TRBD1 for D (5 bases). Germline assignment: CDR1 MNHEY and CDR2 SVGAGI. Trimming pared 5 bases from V and 2 bases from J, leaving 12 bases between. The CDR3 totals 14 residues.

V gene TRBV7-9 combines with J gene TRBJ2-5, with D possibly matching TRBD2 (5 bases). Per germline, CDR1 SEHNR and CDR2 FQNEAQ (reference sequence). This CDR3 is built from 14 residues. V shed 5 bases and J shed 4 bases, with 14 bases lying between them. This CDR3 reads CASSPAGFRETQYF. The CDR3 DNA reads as TGTGCCAGCAGCCCTGCGGGTTTTCGAGAGACCCAGTACTTC.

CDR3 sequence reads: CASRKDSPGELFF. The CDR3 DNA reads as TGCGCCAGCAGAAAGGACTCCCCCGGGGAGCTGTTTTTT. V gene TRBV5-1 combines with J gene TRBJ2-2; D might be TRBD2 (5 bases). This CDR3 has 13 residues. Trimming cost V 5 bases and J 6 bases, with 11 bases left between them. Germline assignment: CDR1 SGHRS and CDR2 YFSETQ. The entire variable domain, with the rest obtained from reference TRBV5-1 and TRBJ2-2, is as follows: KAGVTQTPRYLIKTRGQQVTLSCSPISGHRSVSWYQQTPGQGLQFLFEYFSETQRNKGNFPGRFSGRQFSNSRSEMNVSTLELGDSALYLCASRKDSPGELFFGEGSRLTVL.

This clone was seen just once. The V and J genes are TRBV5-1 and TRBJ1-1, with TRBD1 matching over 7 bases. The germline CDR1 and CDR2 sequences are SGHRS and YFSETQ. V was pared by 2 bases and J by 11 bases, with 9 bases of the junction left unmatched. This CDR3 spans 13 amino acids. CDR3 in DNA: TGCGCCAGCAGCTTACCTCAAGACAGGGTGGCTTTCTTT. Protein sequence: CASSLPQDRVAFF. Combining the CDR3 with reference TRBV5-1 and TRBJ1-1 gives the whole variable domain KAGVTQTPRYLIKTRGQQVTLSCSPISGHRSVSWYQQTPGQGLQFLFEYFSETQRNKGNFPGRFSGRQFSNSRSEMNVSTLELGDSALYLCASSLPQDRVAFFGQGTRLTVV.

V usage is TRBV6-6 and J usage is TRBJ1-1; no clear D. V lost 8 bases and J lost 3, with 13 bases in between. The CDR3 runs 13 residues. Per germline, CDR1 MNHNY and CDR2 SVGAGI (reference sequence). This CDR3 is CASFDSSDTEAFF. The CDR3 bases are TGTGCCAGCTTCGACTCCTCGGACACTGAAGCTTTCTTT.

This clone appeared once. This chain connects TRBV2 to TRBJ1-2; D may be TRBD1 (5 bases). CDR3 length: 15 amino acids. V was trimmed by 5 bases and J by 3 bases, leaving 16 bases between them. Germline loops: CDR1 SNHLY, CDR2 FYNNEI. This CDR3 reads CASSSQGSQHYGYTF. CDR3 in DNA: TGTGCCAGCAGTTCCCAGGGAAGCCAGCACTATGGCTACACCTTC.

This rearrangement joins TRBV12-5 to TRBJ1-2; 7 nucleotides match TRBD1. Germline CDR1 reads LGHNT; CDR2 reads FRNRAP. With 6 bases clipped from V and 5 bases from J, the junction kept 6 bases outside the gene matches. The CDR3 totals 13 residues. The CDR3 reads CASGRDSWYGYTF. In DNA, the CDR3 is TGTGCTAGTGGACGGGACAGCTGGTATGGCTACACCTTC.

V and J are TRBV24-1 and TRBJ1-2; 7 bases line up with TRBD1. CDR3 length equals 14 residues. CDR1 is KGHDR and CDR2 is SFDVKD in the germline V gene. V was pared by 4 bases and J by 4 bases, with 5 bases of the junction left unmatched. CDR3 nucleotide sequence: TGTGCCACCAGTGAGGACAGGAGGAGCTATGGCTACACCTTC. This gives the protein CATSEDRRSYGYTF.

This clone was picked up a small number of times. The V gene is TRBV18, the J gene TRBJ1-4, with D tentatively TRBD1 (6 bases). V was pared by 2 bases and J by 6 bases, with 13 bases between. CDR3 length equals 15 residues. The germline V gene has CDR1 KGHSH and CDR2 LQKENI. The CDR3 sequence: CASSPAGASDEKLFF. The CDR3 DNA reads TGTGCCAGCTCACCAGCGGGGGCGTCGGATGAAAAACTGTTTTTT.

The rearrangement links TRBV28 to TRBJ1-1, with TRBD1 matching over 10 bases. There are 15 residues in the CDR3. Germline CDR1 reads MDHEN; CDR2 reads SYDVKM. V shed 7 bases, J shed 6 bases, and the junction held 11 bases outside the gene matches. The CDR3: CASTTPGQGTAEAFF. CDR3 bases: TGTGCCAGCACCACCCCGGGACAGGGGACAGCTGAAGCTTTCTTT.

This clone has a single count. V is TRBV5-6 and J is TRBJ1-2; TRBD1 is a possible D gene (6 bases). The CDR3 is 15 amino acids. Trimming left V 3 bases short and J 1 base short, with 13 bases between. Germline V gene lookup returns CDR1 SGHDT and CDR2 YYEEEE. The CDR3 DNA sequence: TGTGCCAGCAGCTGGGACACCTCCTATAACTATGGCTACACCTTC. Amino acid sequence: CASSWDTSYNYGYTF. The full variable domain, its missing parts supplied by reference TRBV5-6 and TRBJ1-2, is DAGVTQSPTHLIKTRGQQVTLRCSPKSGHDTVSWYQQALGQGPQFIFQYYEEEERQRGNFPDRFSGHQFPNYSSELNVNALLLGDSALYLCASSWDTSYNYGYTFGSGTRLTVV.

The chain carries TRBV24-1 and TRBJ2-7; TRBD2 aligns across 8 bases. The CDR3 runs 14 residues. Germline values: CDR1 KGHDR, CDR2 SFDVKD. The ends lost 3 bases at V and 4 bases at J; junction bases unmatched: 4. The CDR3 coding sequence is TGTGCCACCAGTGATAGCGGGAGCTCTTACGAGCAGTACTTC. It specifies CATSDSGSSYEQYF.

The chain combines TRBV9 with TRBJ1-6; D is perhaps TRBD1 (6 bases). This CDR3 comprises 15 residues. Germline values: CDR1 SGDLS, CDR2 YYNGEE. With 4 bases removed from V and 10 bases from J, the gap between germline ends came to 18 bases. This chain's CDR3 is CASSPEWDTLSPLHF. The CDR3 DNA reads TGTGCCAGCAGCCCGGAGTGGGACACCTTATCACCCCTCCACTTT.

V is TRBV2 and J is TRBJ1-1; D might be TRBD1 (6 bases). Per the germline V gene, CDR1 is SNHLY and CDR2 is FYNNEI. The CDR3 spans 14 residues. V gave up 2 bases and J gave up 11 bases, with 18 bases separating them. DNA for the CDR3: TGTGCCAGCAGTGAATCCTGGGGGGGGCAGTCGGCTTTCTTT. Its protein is CASSESWGGQSAFF.